This T cell receptor beta chain was sequenced during a study of cytomegalovirus exposure and HLA in healthy donors. Amplification used 60 Vbeta primers and 13 Jbeta primers. TCRdb's table, derived via immunoSEQ multiplex PCR, lists solely in-frame clones and lacks some. In all, the sample yields 100,000 to 150,000 clones. The sequencing sample was made of PBMCs. The sequence was collected from a man aged 25 to 40 in good health and CMV-seronegative.

The CDR3 spells CASSSFPDTQYF. DNA of the CDR3: TGTGCCAGCAGCTCTTTTCCCGATACGCAGTATTTT. The chain couples TRBV7-3 to TRBJ2-3; no firm D call. This CDR3 contains 12 residues. Trimming took off 4 bases at V and 6 bases at J, with 8 bases between the two ends. Germline V gene sequence: CDR1 SGHTA, CDR2 FQGTGA.